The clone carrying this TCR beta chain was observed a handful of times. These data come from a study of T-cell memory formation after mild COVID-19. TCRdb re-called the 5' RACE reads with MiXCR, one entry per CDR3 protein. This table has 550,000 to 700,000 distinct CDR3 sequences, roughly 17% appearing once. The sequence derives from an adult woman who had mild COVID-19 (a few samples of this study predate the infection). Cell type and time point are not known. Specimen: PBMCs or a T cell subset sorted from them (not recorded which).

CDR3 sequence reads: CASSPHPGGFNEQFF. CDR3 nucleotides: TGTGCCAGCAGCCCCCACCCGGGGGGGTTTAATGAGCAGTTCTTC. This chain connects TRBV9 to TRBJ2-1, with TRBD2 matching 8 bases. The CDR3 is 15 residues long. Germline values: CDR1 SGDLS, CDR2 YYNGEE. V was clipped by 4 bases and J by 7 bases; unmatched bases: 10.